The 6 T cell receptor beta chains given below trace back to one sample, sequenced in a study of beta chain features in type 1 diabetes. Overall study results and limits: When Type 1 diabetes patients were examined, their TCRB CDR3s proved moderately but significantly shorter in all four CD4+ subsets.

All of the isolated RNA was reverse transcribed, so expressed TCRB transcripts were sequenced. Assay used: immunoSEQ multiplex PCR; TCRdb lists only in-frame clones, some missing. The sample carries about 340,000 clones, around 8.5% recorded once. Their target antigens are unknown. The sequenced sample was central memory CD4+ T cells from blood. The receptors come from a man aged 30 to 45 with type 1 diabetes.

This clone was picked up many times. This chain uses TRBV2 with TRBJ1-5, with 10 bases aligning to TRBD1. Looked up from germline, CDR1 is SNHLY and CDR2 is FYNNEI. J was trimmed by 0 bases and V by 11 bases; bases with no gene match: 1. CDR3 length: 13 residues. The CDR3: CAGQGDSNQPQHF. The CDR3 nucleotides are TGTGCCGGACAGGGGGATAGCAATCAGCCCCAGCATTTT. Using reference TRBV2 and TRBJ1-5 for the parts outside the CDR3, the full variable domain is EPEVTQTPSHQVTQMGQEVILRCVPISNHLYFYWYRQILGQKVEFLVSFYNNEISEKSEIFDDQFSVERPDGSNFTLKIRSTKLEDSAMYFCAGQGDSNQPQHFGDGTRLSIL.

This chain links TRBV7-9 with TRBJ1-1; D ambiguous. V was trimmed by 5 bases and J by 1 base, leaving 14 bases between them. Germline values: CDR1 SEHNR, CDR2 FQNEAQ (reference sequence). The CDR3 runs 15 residues. CDR3 sequence: CASSLGPVENTEAFF. In nucleotides, the CDR3 is TGTGCCAGCAGCCTGGGTCCGGTGGAGAACACTGAAGCTTTCTTT.

This clone turned up a few times. V usage is TRBV15 and J usage is TRBJ2-7; possibly TRBD2 for D (6 bases). The CDR3 sequence is 14 residues long. Trimming removed 3 bases at V and 0 bases at J, with 9 bases between. CDR1 is LNHNV, CDR2 YYDKDF, per germline (reference sequence). The CDR3 DNA sequence: TGTGCCACCAGCAGCGGGGGAAGCTCCTACGAGCAGTACTTC. Translating it yields CATSSGGSSYEQYF.

There are many counts of this clone. The V and J genes are TRBV4-1 and TRBJ2-1; a possible D gene is TRBD1 (6 bases). In germline, CDR1 is MGHRA, CDR2 YSYEKL. The CDR3 spans 15 residues. V was pared by 4 bases and J by 1 base, with 11 bases between. The CDR3 bases are TGCGCCAGCAGCCTTGGGACACTGTCCTACAATGAGCAGTTCTTC. This sequence encodes CASSLGTLSYNEQFF.

This clone has just a few counts. The rearrangement links TRBV4-2 to TRBJ1-5, with D hard to call. V gave up 2 bases and J gave up 5 bases, with 10 bases separating them. Per the germline V gene, CDR1 is LGHNA and CDR2 is YNFKEQ. CDR3 length: 14 residues. This CDR3 is CASSQYSRDQPQHF. CDR3 nucleotide sequence: TGTGCCAGCAGCCAATACAGTAGGGATCAGCCCCAGCATTTT.

CDR3 in amino acids: CASSVRGDSNQPQHF. The CDR3 DNA follows: TGTGCCAGCAGCGTCAGGGGAGACAGCAATCAGCCCCAGCATTTT. The rearrangement joins TRBV9 to TRBJ1-5; a possible D gene is TRBD1 (6 bases). Trimming removed 2 bases at V and 1 base at J, with 10 bases between. This CDR3 spans 15 amino acids. Germline lookup yields CDR1 SGDLS and CDR2 YYNGEE.